This TCR beta chain came from a study of T cell changes during pregnancy in multiple sclerosis. Trimming left V 3 bases short and J 7 bases short, with 7 bases between. The CDR3 runs 12 residues. Germline V gene lookup returns CDR1 ENHRY and CDR2 SYGVKD. Measured with immunoSEQ multiplex PCR; TCRdb has only the in-frame clones, and not every one. The sample includes over 70,000 clones, about 93% of them seen just once. The sample here was peripheral blood, taken in the first trimester of pregnancy. The source is a female donor in good health, enrolled as a control in a pregnancy study. J is TRBJ2-1 and V is TRBV10-3; possibly TRBD2 for D (5 bases). CDR3 DNA sequence: TGTGCCATCAGTGACCGAGGGAATGAGCAGTTCTTC. The encoded protein is CAISDRGNEQFF.